The clone carrying this TCR beta chain was seen only a few times. The antigen is not known. The sample originates from a study of CD8 T cells in ankylosing spondylitis. CDR3 size: 18 residues. V lost 1 base and J lost 2; bases outside the gene matches: 11. CDR1 is DFQATT and CDR2 is SNEGSKA in the germline V gene (reference sequence). General study results and limits: Reportedly, significant enrichment of disease-linked clones occurred in matched ankylosing spondylitis synovial fluid.

MiXCR, applied by TCRdb to the 5' RACE reads, yields one record per CDR3 protein. The sample has under 300,000 distinct CDR3 sequences, 15% to 20% seen once. The source material was blood, either unsorted or a sorted T cell fraction (not recorded which). The clonotype comes from a male donor with ankylosing spondylitis or in good health (not recorded which). The chain is built from TRBV20-1 and TRBJ2-5, with 12 bases fitting TRBD2. The chain's CDR3 is CSARGTSGVRWLQETQYF. Here the CDR3 DNA reads TGCAGTGCTAGAGGGACTAGCGGGGTCAGATGGTTGCAAGAGACCCAGTACTTC.